This section outlines one T cell receptor beta chain sequence together with its context. Its antigen is not identified. A much larger clone lies one base from this, so it may be a read error. This sample is part of a study of post-analysis software for immune sequencing data. Study overall: Both relapsing-remitting and secondary progressive multiple sclerosis featured among the disease courses, as did progressive-relapsing multiple sclerosis. Whole-study findings and limits: Among about 5 TRBV segments more frequent in patients than controls were TRBV5-6, TRBV5-1 and TRBV20-1.

Sequencing libraries made from TCR beta cDNA carried unique molecular identifiers. TCRdb used MiXCR to reprocess the PCR reads, holding one entry per CDR3 protein. The sample records 380,000 or so distinct CDR3 sequences, around a third being singletons. V lost 9 bases, J lost 2 bases, and 17 bases lay in between. There are 14 residues in the CDR3. From germline, CDR1 is LNHNV and CDR2 YYDKDF (reference sequence). The chain recombines TRBV15 with TRBJ2-7, with D tentatively TRBD1 (5 bases). Source material: blood. The TCR sequence derives from a girl under 18 with multiple sclerosis. This chain's CDR3 is CATSQDGRPYEQYF. The CDR3, as DNA: TGTGCCACTTCACAGGACGGACGGCCCTACGAGCAGTACTTC.